This T cell receptor beta chain was identified in a study of technical replicates of blood from several donors. Profiled with immunoSEQ multiplex PCR; TCRdb holds only in-frame clones, not every one. The table has tens of thousands of clones, around 94% seen once; the top ten hold under 0.4%. The V gene end was trimmed by 1 base and the J gene end by 5 bases; junction bases not matched to a gene: 12. CDR1 is SQVTM, CDR2 ANQGSEA, per germline. The CDR3 spans 16 residues. The receptor was derived from a human donor in good health. J is TRBJ2-7 and V is TRBV29-1; 9 nucleotides agree with TRBD2. Sequencing input: T cells isolated from PBMCs. The CDR3 loop is CSVEGREGPVHDEQYF. CDR3 nucleotide sequence: TGCAGCGTTGAAGGGCGGGAGGGCCCAGTTCACGACGAGCAGTACTTC.